The 9 T cell receptor beta chains presented below share a single source sample, sequenced in a study of blood T cells in healthy people across ages. A sample-barcoded 5' primer and a J-beta primer mix were used in a second PCR of roughly 6 to 11 cycles. TCRdb re-analysed the 5' RACE reads in MiXCR, keeping a single row per CDR3 protein. The sample lists around 780,000 distinct CDR3 sequences; roughly 56% were seen once. The sample consisted of blood. The receptor source for this set is a man between 40 and 49 years old in good health.

The chain recombines TRBV7-8 with TRBJ1-2; 8 nucleotides match TRBD1. V gave up 0 bases and J gave up 7 bases; unmatched junction bases: 7. The CDR3 covers 15 residues. Germline CDR1 and CDR2: SGHVS and FQNEAQ. The CDR3 region is CASSLAGRGLGGYTF. The CDR3 coding sequence is TGTGCCAGCAGCTTAGCTGGCAGGGGGCTTGGTGGCTACACCTTC.

The chain recombines TRBV11-2 with TRBJ2-1; D remains ambiguous. V was shortened by 5 bases and J by 2 bases, with 13 bases between the two germline ends. The CDR3 contains 15 residues. Germline V gene lookup returns CDR1 SGHAT and CDR2 FQNNGV. CDR3 residues: CASSQGRPAYNEQFF. CDR3 nucleotide sequence: TGTGCCAGCAGCCAAGGCCGGCCAGCCTACAATGAGCAGTTCTTC.

This chain connects TRBV15 to TRBJ1-5, with 9 bases fitting TRBD1. The CDR3 consists of 18 residues. Germline values: CDR1 LNHNV, CDR2 YYDKDF (reference sequence). V trimming: 3 bases; J trimming: 0 bases; junction bases outside the gene matches: 9. The CDR3 spells CATSSEDGTGPSNQPQHF. CDR3 in DNA: TGTGCCACCAGCAGTGAAGACGGGACAGGGCCTAGCAATCAGCCCCAGCATTTT.

The J gene is TRBJ2-7, the V gene TRBV6-5; TRBD1 matches 10 bases. This CDR3 contains 15 residues. CDR1 and CDR2 (germline): MNHEY, SVGAGI. V lost 6 bases and J lost 4; bases outside the gene matches: 9. The CDR3 DNA reads TGTGCCAGCAGCCGATCGGGACAGGGGACTTACGAGCAGTACTTC. Its translation is CASSRSGQGTYEQYF.

A single count supports this clonotype. V and J are TRBV27 and TRBJ1-6, with TRBD1 matching over 9 bases. The CDR3 consists of 17 residues. After removal of 0 bases from V and 11 bases from J, the junction contained 11 bases not matched to a gene. Germline V gene data show CDR1 as MNHEY and CDR2 as SMNVEV (reference sequence). CDR3 amino acids: CASSLSNQWGTGTPLHF. The CDR3 nucleotides read TGTGCCAGCAGTTTATCCAATCAATGGGGGACAGGGACACCCCTCCACTTT.

The V gene is TRBV14, the J gene TRBJ1-1, with D unresolved. The V end was cut by 1 base, the J end by 4 bases, with 10 bases between. This CDR3 is 14 amino acids long. Germline values: CDR1 SGHDN, CDR2 FVKESK. The CDR3 is CASSQGEQVTEAFF. In DNA form, the CDR3 reads TGTGCCAGCAGCCAAGGGGAGCAGGTCACTGAAGCTTTCTTT.

This clonotype was found once. V is TRBV20-1 and J is TRBJ1-6; D remains ambiguous. The V end lost 0 bases, the J end lost 9 bases, and 15 bases lay between the germline ends. The CDR3 is 15 residues long. Germline CDR1 and CDR2: DFQATT and SNEGSKA (reference sequence). This chain's CDR3 is CSARDRITRGSPLHF. CDR3 nucleotides: TGCAGTGCTAGAGATCGGATCACTCGGGGTTCACCCCTCCACTTT.

This clonotype has only a few counts. The chain uses TRBV12-3 or TRBV12-4 and TRBJ2-4; D is undetermined. Trimming stripped 6 bases from V and 5 bases from J, with 11 bases between. The CDR3 sequence is 13 residues long. CDR3 region: CASSRVVQNIQYF. In DNA form, the CDR3 reads TGTGCCAGCAGCCGGGTCGTCCAAAACATTCAGTACTTC.

This chain joins TRBV6-2 or TRBV6-3 and TRBJ2-2; 7 nucleotides line up with TRBD1. The trim removed 5 bases at V and 1 base at J, leaving 1 base unmatched. The CDR3 loop spans 14 amino acids. Per germline, CDR1 MNHEY and CDR2 SVGEGT. The CDR3 bases are TGTGCCAGCAGTCGGACAGGGAACACCGGGGAGCTGTTTTTT. Translation gives CASSRTGNTGELFF.